The 13 T cell receptor beta chains listed next were all sequenced from one sample in a study of T cells in Graves' hyperthyroidism and ophthalmopathy. TCR beta CDR3 regions were amplified from RNA. Carried out on the TCR CDR3, a first-round RT-PCR used the HTBI primer set. TCRdb analysed the multiplex PCR reads with MiXCR anew, one entry per CDR3 protein. The data contain 490,000 or so distinct CDR3 sequences, approximately 23% of them singletons. Sequencing was carried out using blood. The receptors stem from a woman in her 70s with Graves' ophthalmopathy.

This clonotype was seen more than once but under ten times. As DNA, the CDR3 is TGTGCCTGGAGTGTATCGCTAGAACCCGGGGAGCTGTTTTTT. It codes for CAWSVSLEPGELFF. V gene TRBV30 combines with J gene TRBJ2-2; D is unclear. Germline values: CDR1 GTSNPN, CDR2 SVGIG (reference sequence). The length of the CDR3 is 14 residues. Trimming took off 0 bases at V and 6 bases at J, with 11 bases between the two ends.

V usage is TRBV3-1 and J usage is TRBJ2-7; 14 nucleotides line up with TRBD2. Trimming cost V 4 bases and J 9 bases; bases outside gene matches: 5. The germline gives CDR1 LGHDT, CDR2 YNNKEL (reference sequence). CDR3 length: 14 residues. The CDR3 spells CASSPGTSGSGQYF. CDR3 bases: TGTGCCAGCAGCCCCGGGACTAGCGGGAGTGGGCAGTACTTC.

This chain uses TRBV5-1 with TRBJ2-1, with 8 nucleotides matching TRBD1. Per the germline V gene, CDR1 is SGHRS and CDR2 is YFSETQ. J was trimmed by 5 bases and V by 4 bases; bases with no gene match: 8. CDR3 length equals 15 residues. The CDR3 region has the DNA TGCGCCAGCAGCATCGGACAGGGTCCGCACAATGAGCAGTTCTTC. Translated, it gives CASSIGQGPHNEQFF.

In this sample, this clonotype turned up a few times. The chain joins TRBV7-9 to TRBJ2-7; D possibly uses TRBD1 or TRBD2 (7 bases each). The germline CDR1 and CDR2 sequences are SEHNR and FQNEAQ (reference sequence). There are 14 residues in the CDR3. The V gene lost 5 bases and the J gene lost 2 bases, with 13 bases spanning the gap. This CDR3 reads CASSPQGGPYEQYF. The CDR3 nucleotides are TGTGCCAGCAGCCCCCAGGGGGGGCCCTACGAGCAGTACTTC.

The rearrangement uses TRBV5-6 and TRBJ1-6; D uncertain. V lost 1 base to trimming and J lost 6 bases, with 8 bases between them. The germline gives CDR1 SGHDT, CDR2 YYEEEE. The CDR3 runs 14 residues. The CDR3, as DNA: TGTGCCAGCAGCTTGCGGGAGACTAATTCACCCCTCCACTTT. This codes for CASSLRETNSPLHF.

V usage is TRBV6-1 and J usage is TRBJ1-3; 8 bases line up with TRBD1. Trimming cost V 8 bases and J 5 bases; bases outside gene matches: 5. CDR1 MNHNS and CDR2 SASEGT come from the germline V gene. The CDR3 spans 13 residues. CDR3 loop: CASGGQGRNTIYF. The CDR3 bases are TGTGCCAGCGGTGGACAGGGAAGAAACACCATATATTTT.

The V call is TRBV6-2 or TRBV6-3, the J call TRBJ2-1; TRBD2 matches 10 bases. This CDR3 region has 16 residues. Germline V CDR1 and CDR2: MNHEY, SVGEGT. V shed 5 bases, J shed 5 bases, and the junction held 9 bases outside the gene matches. The CDR3 coding sequence is TGTGCCAGCAGTACCATTAGACTAGCGGGCAACAATGAGCAGTTCTTC. Translated, it gives CASSTIRLAGNNEQFF.

This chain links TRBV20-1 with TRBJ2-3; D could derive from TRBD1 or TRBD2 (5 bases each). This CDR3 has 15 amino acids. In germline, CDR1 is DFQATT, CDR2 SNEGSKA (reference sequence). Trimming pared 5 bases from V and 2 bases from J, leaving 17 bases between. The CDR3 coding sequence is TGCAGTGCTGTGCCGGGTGAGGGGATCACAGATACGCAGTATTTT. The encoded protein is CSAVPGEGITDTQYF.

The rearrangement uses TRBV3-1 and TRBJ2-2; TRBD2 is a possible D gene (5 bases). Germline-derived CDR1 and CDR2 are LGHDT and YNNKEL (reference sequence). Trimming cost V 4 bases and J 0 bases, with 12 bases left between them. The CDR3 spans 16 residues. The CDR3 nucleotides are TGTGCCAGCAGCCGGAGGCGGAGCGCGAACACCGGGGAGCTGTTTTTT. It is translated as CASSRRRSANTGELFF.

This chain links TRBV20-1 with TRBJ2-7; no firm D call. The length of the CDR3 is 15 residues. Germline V gene lookup returns CDR1 DFQATT and CDR2 SNEGSKA (reference sequence). V was trimmed by 1 base and J by 3 bases, leaving 16 bases between them. The CDR3 DNA sequence: TGCAGTGCTAGAGGACCCGCCCCGACCCGCTACGAGCAGTACTTC. Translating it yields CSARGPAPTRYEQYF.

This chain links TRBV28 with TRBJ2-7; TRBD1 agrees at 10 bases. After removal of 2 bases from V and 5 bases from J, the junction contained 6 bases not matched to a gene. The CDR3 consists of 15 residues. Germline V CDR1 and CDR2: MDHEN, SYDVKM. The CDR3 DNA sequence: TGTGCCAGCAGTTTACCGGGGACAGGGGCCCACGAGCAGTACTTC. Amino acid sequence: CASSLPGTGAHEQYF.

This clonotype has just a few counts. The CDR3 loop reads CASSERQGWETQYF. Here the CDR3 DNA reads TGCGCCAGCAGTGAGAGACAGGGGTGGGAGACCCAGTACTTC. V gene TRBV10-2 combines with J gene TRBJ2-5, with TRBD1 matching 8 bases. In germline, CDR1 is WSHSY, CDR2 SAAADI. The ends lost 2 bases at V and 5 bases at J; junction bases unmatched: 4. The CDR3 has 14 residues.

The chain combines TRBV5-1 with TRBJ1-2; D is unresolved. This CDR3 is built from 15 residues. Germline V gene lookup returns CDR1 SGHRS and CDR2 YFSETQ. Trimming took off 0 bases at V and 6 bases at J, with 15 bases between the two ends. The CDR3 DNA reads TGCGCCAGCAGCTTGGGTAGTCGAATCTCGGATGGCTACACCTTC. Protein product: CASSLGSRISDGYTF.